The present entry profiles one T cell receptor (beta chain) with its context. What it recognizes is unknown. This entry comes from a study of cytomegalovirus exposure and HLA in healthy donors. Study summary: The roughly 120 validation repertoires, a later analysis reported, used the same platform as the 666 first-cohort repertoires.

J lost 5 bases, V lost 9 bases, and 6 bases had no gene match. CDR3 length: 12 residues. Germline CDR1 and CDR2: LNHDA and SQIVND (reference sequence). Broader study findings: Rarity marked most TCR sequences, yet some public TCRs occurred in many donors. The study recorded about 160 TCR beta chains that were cytomegalovirus-associated. High specificity and sensitivity for cytomegalovirus status were reported for the classifier.

Clones were sequenced by immunoSEQ multiplex PCR, and TCRdb holds only the in-frame ones, with some missing. The table records about 130,000 clones, 89% of them present only once. The sequence was obtained from a woman aged 18-29 years in good health and CMV-seronegative. The sequenced sample consisted of PBMCs. The J gene is TRBJ1-1, the V gene TRBV19, with TRBD1 matching over 7 bases. The CDR3 region has the DNA TGTGCCAGCCGACAGGGTCAGACTGAAGCTTTCTTT. Translated, it gives CASRQGQTEAFF.